This is a list of T cell receptor beta chains from one sample in a study of blood T cell repertoires in COVID-19. Sequencing was performed with immunoSEQ multiplex PCR; in TCRdb, only in-frame clones are kept and a portion is missing. The sample yields roughly 25,000 clones, around 90% seen once. Source material: peripheral blood. The receptors were gathered from a man aged 70-80 years with acute or convalescent COVID-19. Both conserved end residues are part of each CDR3. Fields, in order: D gene, clone size, J gene, V gene, CDR3 DNA, CDR3 protein. The D gene is left open where the match is weak. Clone size is not always given. Where it is, it says once, few, many or a class for expanded clones.

d_gene: TRBD1; abundance: few; j_gene: TRBJ2-7; v_gene: TRBV28; CDR3nt: TGTGCCAGCAGCCCTCTTGACCCGGACAGGGGGCAATCCTACGAGCAGTACTTC; CDR3aa: CASSPLDPDRGQSYEQYF
d_gene: TRBD2; abundance: -; j_gene: TRBJ2-3; v_gene: TRBV5-4; CDR3nt: TGTGCCAGCAGCTCGGGGTTGGTAGCGGGAGGAATTGATACGCAGTATTTT; CDR3aa: CASSSGLVAGGIDTQYF
d_gene: -; abundance: once; j_gene: TRBJ2-1; v_gene: TRBV5-1; CDR3nt: TGCGCCAGCAGCTTGGATGGACATTCTAGGGATGAGCAGTTCTTC; CDR3aa: CASSLDGHSRDEQFF
d_gene: TRBD1; abundance: -; j_gene: TRBJ2-7; v_gene: TRBV7-2; CDR3nt: TGTGCCAGCAGCTCCCCTGGGACAGGGAGGCACGAGCAGTACTTC; CDR3aa: CASSSPGTGRHEQYF
d_gene: TRBD1; abundance: -; j_gene: TRBJ1-1; v_gene: TRBV11-1; CDR3nt: TGTGCCAGCAGCTCCCCGGGACAGGGAAAAACTGAAGCTTTCTTT; CDR3aa: CASSSPGQGKTEAFF
d_gene: TRBD2; abundance: once; j_gene: TRBJ2-5; v_gene: TRBV5-1; CDR3nt: TGCGCCAGCAGCTTCGGTACTAGCGAAGAGACCCAGTACTTC; CDR3aa: CASSFGTSEETQYF
d_gene: -; abundance: once; j_gene: TRBJ1-1; v_gene: TRBV5-1; CDR3nt: TGCGCCAGCAGCTTGGACGTCTCTGCCAGCGCTGAAGCTTTCTTT; CDR3aa: CASSLDVSASAEAFF
d_gene: TRBD2; abundance: once; j_gene: TRBJ2-6; v_gene: TRBV6-2/TRBV6-3; CDR3nt: TGTGCCAGCAGTAGACTTAGCGGGGGGGCTGGGGCCAACGTCCTGACTTTC; CDR3aa: CASSRLSGGAGANVLTF
d_gene: TRBD2; abundance: -; j_gene: TRBJ2-1; v_gene: TRBV28; CDR3nt: TGTGCCAGCAGTTCGGAGTGGGAGGGTGAGCAGTTCTTC; CDR3aa: CASSSEWEGEQFF
d_gene: TRBD1; abundance: -; j_gene: TRBJ1-1; v_gene: TRBV3-1/TRBV3-2; CDR3nt: TGTGCCAGCAGCCAAGTGAGGAGTGGACAGGGCGTAACTTTCTTT; CDR3aa: CASSQVRSGQGVTFF
d_gene: -; abundance: -; j_gene: TRBJ1-5; v_gene: TRBV6-2/TRBV6-3; CDR3nt: TGTGCCAGCAGTTACTCCGGGGGTTGGCAGCCCCAGCATTTT; CDR3aa: CASSYSGGWQPQHF
d_gene: -; abundance: -; j_gene: TRBJ2-7; v_gene: TRBV24-1; CDR3nt: TGTGCCACCAGTGAGAGAGCATCCCCTAAAACCGAGCAGTACTTC; CDR3aa: CATSERASPKTEQYF
d_gene: TRBD2; abundance: once; j_gene: TRBJ2-7; v_gene: TRBV5-6; CDR3nt: TGTGCCAGCAGCTTGGAGGGACTACCAACCTCCGAGCAGTACTTC; CDR3aa: CASSLEGLPTSEQYF
d_gene: TRBD2; abundance: -; j_gene: TRBJ2-2; v_gene: TRBV6-2/TRBV6-3; CDR3nt: TGTGCCAGCAGTCGCCGGACTAGAAGTAGGGCCGGGGAGCTGTTTTTT; CDR3aa: CASSRRTRSRAGELFF
d_gene: TRBD1; abundance: -; j_gene: TRBJ1-1; v_gene: TRBV18; CDR3nt: TGTGCCAGCTCACCACCCGGGACAGGGAGGGCTTTCTTT; CDR3aa: CASSPPGTGRAFF
d_gene: TRBD2; abundance: -; j_gene: TRBJ2-3; v_gene: TRBV2; CDR3nt: TGTGCCAGCAGACTAGCGGGAGTATTAAGGACAGATACGCAGTATTTT; CDR3aa: CASRLAGVLRTDTQYF
d_gene: -; abundance: -; j_gene: TRBJ1-1; v_gene: TRBV5-1; CDR3nt: TGCGCCAGCAGCTCAACGGGGAACACTGAAGCTTTCTTT; CDR3aa: CASSSTGNTEAFF
d_gene: -; abundance: -; j_gene: TRBJ1-1; v_gene: TRBV19; CDR3nt: TGTGCCAGTAGTATAATTAGGGGTAGATGGACTGAAGCTTTCTTT; CDR3aa: CASSIIRGRWTEAFF
d_gene: -; abundance: -; j_gene: TRBJ2-1; v_gene: TRBV19; CDR3nt: TGTGCCAGTAGTTCGGTGGGAGTCACATACAATGAGCAGTTCTTC; CDR3aa: CASSSVGVTYNEQFF
d_gene: TRBD2; abundance: -; j_gene: TRBJ2-3; v_gene: TRBV5-4; CDR3nt: TGTGCCAGCAGCTCGACTAGCGGGAGTAGGGATACGCAGTATTTT; CDR3aa: CASSSTSGSRDTQYF
d_gene: -; abundance: -; j_gene: TRBJ1-4; v_gene: TRBV5-4; CDR3nt: TGTGCCAGCAGCCGGGAGATGAATGAAAAACTGTTTTTT; CDR3aa: CASSREMNEKLFF
d_gene: -; abundance: -; j_gene: TRBJ2-5; v_gene: TRBV5-1; CDR3nt: TGCGCCAGCAGCTTGGTAGAATTGAAGGGGGGGGCAGAGACCCAGTACTTC; CDR3aa: CASSLVELKGGAETQYF
d_gene: -; abundance: few; j_gene: TRBJ1-1; v_gene: TRBV5-4; CDR3nt: TGTGCCAGCAGCTTCGAAGGCCCAACGGACAGAGCTTTCTTT; CDR3aa: CASSFEGPTDRAFF